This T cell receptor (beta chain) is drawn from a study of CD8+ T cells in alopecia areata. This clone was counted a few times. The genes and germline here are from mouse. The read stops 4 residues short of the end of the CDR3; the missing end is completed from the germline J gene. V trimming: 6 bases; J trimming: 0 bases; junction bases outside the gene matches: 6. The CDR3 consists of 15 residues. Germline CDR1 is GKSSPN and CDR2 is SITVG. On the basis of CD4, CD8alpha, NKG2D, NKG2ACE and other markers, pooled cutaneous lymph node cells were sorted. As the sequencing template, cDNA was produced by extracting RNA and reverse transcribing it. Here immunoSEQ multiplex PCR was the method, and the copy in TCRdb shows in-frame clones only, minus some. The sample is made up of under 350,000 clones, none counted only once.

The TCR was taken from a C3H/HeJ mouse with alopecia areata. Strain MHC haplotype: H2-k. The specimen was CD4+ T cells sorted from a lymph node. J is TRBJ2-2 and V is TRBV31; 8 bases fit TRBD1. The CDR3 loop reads CACPTGGANTGQLYF. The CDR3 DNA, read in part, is TGTGCCTGTCCTACAGGGGGAGCAAACACCGGG. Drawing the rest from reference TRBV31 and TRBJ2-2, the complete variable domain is AQTIHQWPVAEIKAVGSPLSLGCTIKGKSSPNLYWYWQATGGTLQQLFYSITVGQVESVVQLNLSASRPKDDQFILSTEKLLLSHSGFYLCACPTGGANTGQLYFGEGSKLTVL.